A selection of T cell receptor beta chains follows, all from one sample in a study of identifying expanded T cells in peripheral blood. Measured with immunoSEQ multiplex PCR; TCRdb has only the in-frame clones, and not every one. The table records about 97,000 clones, approximately 90% of them present only once. The material sequenced was blood. All receptors come from a person aged 18 to 69 in good health. Each CDR3 is given with its conserved first and last residue. The D gene is left open where the match is weak. Part of the rows lack a size; the others show once, few, many or a class for expanded clones.

abundance: few; v_gene: TRBV6-1; d_gene: NA; j_gene: TRBJ1-5; CDR3nt: TGTGCCAGCAGTGCGATGCTTTCCAATCAGCCCCAGCATTTT; CDR3aa: CASSAMLSNQPQHF
abundance: NA; v_gene: TRBV7-9; d_gene: TRBD1; j_gene: TRBJ1-2; CDR3nt: TGTGCCAGCAGCTTAGGACAGGGCGAAGGCGGCTACACCTTC; CDR3aa: CASSLGQGEGGYTF
abundance: NA; v_gene: TRBV4-2; d_gene: NA; j_gene: TRBJ1-4; CDR3nt: TGTGCCAGCAGCCAAGGGTTAGGGAGTGAAAAACTGTTTTTT; CDR3aa: CASSQGLGSEKLFF
abundance: NA; v_gene: TRBV7-8; d_gene: NA; j_gene: TRBJ2-1; CDR3nt: TGTGCCAGCAGCTTACGGGGGGCCTCCTACAATGAGCAGTTCTTC; CDR3aa: CASSLRGASYNEQFF
abundance: NA; v_gene: TRBV11-2; d_gene: NA; j_gene: TRBJ2-7; CDR3nt: TGTGCCAGCAGCTCCCTTTTAGGGGGGCGATACGAGCAGTACTTC; CDR3aa: CASSSLLGGRYEQYF
abundance: NA; v_gene: TRBV6-5; d_gene: NA; j_gene: TRBJ2-7; CDR3nt: TGTGCCAGCAGTCTCGACGAGCAGTACTTC; CDR3aa: CASSLDEQYF
abundance: NA; v_gene: TRBV30; d_gene: NA; j_gene: TRBJ2-1; CDR3nt: TGTGCCTGGAGTGTTGGTCGGGGGTTCACCTACAATGAGCAGTTCTTC; CDR3aa: CAWSVGRGFTYNEQFF
abundance: NA; v_gene: TRBV2; d_gene: TRBD1; j_gene: TRBJ1-6; CDR3nt: TGTGCCAGCAGTGGGAGGACAGGGGGCAGCTTGGTGGCACCCCTCCACTTT; CDR3aa: CASSGRTGGSLVAPLHF
abundance: NA; v_gene: TRBV19; d_gene: TRBD2; j_gene: TRBJ2-2; CDR3nt: TGTGCCAGTACCATCGGGGGGAGGGAGCTGTTTTTT; CDR3aa: CASTIGGRELFF
abundance: NA; v_gene: TRBV7-2; d_gene: NA; j_gene: TRBJ1-3; CDR3nt: TGTGCCAGCAGCTTAGCGCTCCTAGACTCTGGAAACACCATATATTTT; CDR3aa: CASSLALLDSGNTIYF
abundance: few; v_gene: TRBV5-4; d_gene: TRBD1; j_gene: TRBJ1-2; CDR3nt: TGTGCCAGCAGCTCTCCTCGGACAGGGGTTTATGGCTACACCTTC; CDR3aa: CASSSPRTGVYGYTF
abundance: NA; v_gene: TRBV6-5; d_gene: NA; j_gene: TRBJ1-3; CDR3nt: TGTGCCAGCAGTAGAACGCACTCTGGAAACACCATATATTTT; CDR3aa: CASSRTHSGNTIYF
abundance: NA; v_gene: TRBV4-3; d_gene: NA; j_gene: TRBJ1-3; CDR3nt: TGCGCCAGCAGCCAAGAGCAGTTGGGGGCGGCTGGAAACACCATATATTTT; CDR3aa: CASSQEQLGAAGNTIYF
abundance: NA; v_gene: TRBV18; d_gene: NA; j_gene: TRBJ1-5; CDR3nt: TGTGCCAGCTCCCCCGAGGGATCTAATAGCAATCAGCCCCAGCATTTT; CDR3aa: CASSPEGSNSNQPQHF
abundance: NA; v_gene: TRBV4-3; d_gene: TRBD2; j_gene: TRBJ2-7; CDR3nt: TGCGCCAGCAGCCCGACATTGACCGCGGGGGGGAGCGAGCAGTACTTC; CDR3aa: CASSPTLTAGGSEQYF
abundance: NA; v_gene: TRBV7-2; d_gene: NA; j_gene: TRBJ1-1; CDR3nt: TGTGCCAGCAGCCCGGGACCATCGAACACTGAAGCTTTCTTT; CDR3aa: CASSPGPSNTEAFF
abundance: NA; v_gene: TRBV4-3; d_gene: TRBD1; j_gene: TRBJ2-7; CDR3nt: TGCGCCAGCAGCCAAGGCCGGGACAGGGCAGCCTACGAGCAGTACTTC; CDR3aa: CASSQGRDRAAYEQYF
abundance: NA; v_gene: TRBV7-8; d_gene: TRBD1; j_gene: TRBJ1-2; CDR3nt: TGTGCCAGCAGCCCGGGACAGGGGGTCCCCGGCTATGGCTACACCTTC; CDR3aa: CASSPGQGVPGYGYTF
abundance: NA; v_gene: TRBV6-1; d_gene: NA; j_gene: TRBJ1-1; CDR3nt: TGTGCCAGCAGTGAGCTAGTAGTGGGTGGGGGTTCTGAAGCTTTCTTT; CDR3aa: CASSELVVGGGSEAFF
abundance: NA; v_gene: TRBV7-2; d_gene: NA; j_gene: TRBJ1-2; CDR3nt: TGTGCCAGCAGCTCATACAGGGCCTCGAACTATGGCTACACCTTC; CDR3aa: CASSSYRASNYGYTF
abundance: NA; v_gene: TRBV18; d_gene: NA; j_gene: TRBJ1-6; CDR3nt: TGTGCCAGCTCACCAGCCCAGGTCGACTATAATTCACCCCTCCACTTT; CDR3aa: CASSPAQVDYNSPLHF
abundance: NA; v_gene: TRBV6-7; d_gene: NA; j_gene: TRBJ1-5; CDR3nt: TGTGCCAGCAGTCGACGGAAACCGGGACTCGATGGGGTAGAGGGAAATCAGCCCCAGCATTTT; CDR3aa: CASSRRKPGLDGVEGNQPQHF
abundance: NA; v_gene: TRBV30; d_gene: NA; j_gene: TRBJ1-5; CDR3nt: TGTGCCTGGAGTGTAGGTGACGGGGTTCAGCCCCAGCATTTT; CDR3aa: CAWSVGDGVQPQHF
abundance: once; v_gene: TRBV10-1; d_gene: TRBD2; j_gene: TRBJ2-5; CDR3nt: TGCGCCAGCAGCGGCGGGGGGAAGACCCAGTACTTC; CDR3aa: CASSGGGKTQYF
abundance: few; v_gene: TRBV7-8; d_gene: NA; j_gene: TRBJ1-2; CDR3nt: TGTGCCAGCAGCTTAAGGTGGGGTGATGGCTACACCTTC; CDR3aa: CASSLRWGDGYTF
abundance: NA; v_gene: TRBV9; d_gene: NA; j_gene: TRBJ1-5; CDR3nt: TGTGCCAGCAGCGTAGAACCGAGCGTCGATCAGCCCCAGCATTTT; CDR3aa: CASSVEPSVDQPQHF
abundance: NA; v_gene: TRBV27; d_gene: NA; j_gene: TRBJ1-5; CDR3nt: TGTGCCAGCAGTTTACAGGGCCCGGGACAGCCCCAGCATTTT; CDR3aa: CASSLQGPGQPQHF
abundance: NA; v_gene: TRBV27; d_gene: NA; j_gene: TRBJ2-7; CDR3nt: TGTGCCAGCAGTCGTCCCGGGGGTCTCTACGAGCAGTACTTC; CDR3aa: CASSRPGGLYEQYF
abundance: NA; v_gene: TRBV5-8; d_gene: NA; j_gene: TRBJ2-5; CDR3nt: TGTGCCAGCAGCTTGGTTTATGGGGGGTACTGGCAAGAGACCCAGTACTTC; CDR3aa: CASSLVYGGYWQETQYF
abundance: NA; v_gene: TRBV5-1; d_gene: NA; j_gene: TRBJ2-3; CDR3nt: TGCGCCAGCAGCTTGGCGGGGTCCGCCACAGATACGCAGTATTTT; CDR3aa: CASSLAGSATDTQYF
abundance: NA; v_gene: TRBV7-8; d_gene: TRBD2; j_gene: TRBJ2-1; CDR3nt: TGTGCCAGCAGCCGCCGGACTAGCGGGGGGAGAGATGAGCAGTTCTTC; CDR3aa: CASSRRTSGGRDEQFF
abundance: NA; v_gene: TRBV7-9; d_gene: TRBD1; j_gene: TRBJ1-3; CDR3nt: TGTGCCAGCAGCTGGACAGGGGGCGCGGGAAACACCATATATTTT; CDR3aa: CASSWTGGAGNTIYF
abundance: NA; v_gene: TRBV7-9; d_gene: TRBD1; j_gene: TRBJ1-4; CDR3nt: TGTGCCAGCAGCCTGACCGGGACAGTAAATGAAAAACTGTTTTTT; CDR3aa: CASSLTGTVNEKLFF
abundance: NA; v_gene: TRBV4-2; d_gene: TRBD1; j_gene: TRBJ2-7; CDR3nt: TGTGCCAGCAGCCGCTGGGGGACAGCCTACGAGCAGTACTTC; CDR3aa: CASSRWGTAYEQYF
abundance: NA; v_gene: TRBV7-8; d_gene: NA; j_gene: TRBJ1-1; CDR3nt: TGTGCCAGCAGCCTTCAGGGAGGGGGCACTGAAGCTTTCTTT; CDR3aa: CASSLQGGGTEAFF
abundance: NA; v_gene: TRBV18; d_gene: TRBD2; j_gene: TRBJ2-7; CDR3nt: TGTGCCAGCTCACCACCCGGGGGGGGGCCGAGTTACGAGCAGTACTTC; CDR3aa: CASSPPGGGPSYEQYF
abundance: NA; v_gene: TRBV27; d_gene: NA; j_gene: TRBJ2-1; CDR3nt: TGTGCCAGCAGCGTGGGGGGCTCCTACAATGAGCAGTTCTTC; CDR3aa: CASSVGGSYNEQFF
abundance: NA; v_gene: TRBV5-1; d_gene: NA; j_gene: TRBJ1-1; CDR3nt: TGCGCCAGCAGCTCACAGGGTACCACTGAAGCTTTCTTT; CDR3aa: CASSSQGTTEAFF
abundance: NA; v_gene: TRBV7-9; d_gene: TRBD2; j_gene: TRBJ2-7; CDR3nt: TGTGCCAGCAGCTTCGGGGGGGCGTTCTACGAGCAGTACTTC; CDR3aa: CASSFGGAFYEQYF
abundance: NA; v_gene: TRBV11-2; d_gene: NA; j_gene: TRBJ2-7; CDR3nt: TGTGCCAGCAGCCCGGGGAGTTCATACGAGCAGTACTTC; CDR3aa: CASSPGSSYEQYF
abundance: NA; v_gene: TRBV28; d_gene: NA; j_gene: TRBJ1-2; CDR3nt: TGTGCCAGCAGTATTCCCTCCGGGTCGGGGGTGATGCATGGCTACACCTTC; CDR3aa: CASSIPSGSGVMHGYTF
abundance: NA; v_gene: TRBV5-5; d_gene: NA; j_gene: TRBJ2-2; CDR3nt: TGTGCCAGCAGCTTGGGTCCTTTCACCGGGGAGCTGTTTTTT; CDR3aa: CASSLGPFTGELFF
abundance: NA; v_gene: TRBV2; d_gene: NA; j_gene: TRBJ1-1; CDR3nt: TGTGCCAGCAGTGTGGGACCTCCGGCTGAAGCTTTCTTT; CDR3aa: CASSVGPPAEAFF
abundance: NA; v_gene: TRBV7-9; d_gene: NA; j_gene: TRBJ1-1; CDR3nt: TGTGCCAGCAGCTTAGCTTCGGGGAACACTGAAGCTTTCTTT; CDR3aa: CASSLASGNTEAFF
abundance: NA; v_gene: TRBV25-1; d_gene: NA; j_gene: TRBJ1-2; CDR3nt: TGTGCCAGCAACGGGGGGCGCAGCTATGGCTACACCTTC; CDR3aa: CASNGGRSYGYTF
abundance: NA; v_gene: TRBV5-6; d_gene: NA; j_gene: TRBJ2-3; CDR3nt: TGTGCCAGCAGCCCTCCCCGTAGGGGTTCCGCCACAGATACGCAGTATTTT; CDR3aa: CASSPPRRGSATDTQYF
abundance: NA; v_gene: TRBV10-2; d_gene: NA; j_gene: TRBJ1-2; CDR3nt: TGCGCCAGCACGGGACTGCGGGCTGACGGCTACACCTTC; CDR3aa: CASTGLRADGYTF
abundance: once; v_gene: TRBV28; d_gene: TRBD1; j_gene: TRBJ1-4; CDR3nt: TGTGCCAGCAGTTTCCCGGACAGGGGGACTAATGAAAAACTGTTTTTT; CDR3aa: CASSFPDRGTNEKLFF
abundance: few; v_gene: TRBV4-1; d_gene: NA; j_gene: TRBJ2-7; CDR3nt: TGCGCCAGCAGCCAAGCCGCTTTCACAGGGGAGCAGTACTTC; CDR3aa: CASSQAAFTGEQYF
abundance: NA; v_gene: TRBV27; d_gene: NA; j_gene: TRBJ1-6; CDR3nt: TGTGCCAGCAGTTTTATGAGCTCCTATAATTCACCCCTCCACTTT; CDR3aa: CASSFMSSYNSPLHF